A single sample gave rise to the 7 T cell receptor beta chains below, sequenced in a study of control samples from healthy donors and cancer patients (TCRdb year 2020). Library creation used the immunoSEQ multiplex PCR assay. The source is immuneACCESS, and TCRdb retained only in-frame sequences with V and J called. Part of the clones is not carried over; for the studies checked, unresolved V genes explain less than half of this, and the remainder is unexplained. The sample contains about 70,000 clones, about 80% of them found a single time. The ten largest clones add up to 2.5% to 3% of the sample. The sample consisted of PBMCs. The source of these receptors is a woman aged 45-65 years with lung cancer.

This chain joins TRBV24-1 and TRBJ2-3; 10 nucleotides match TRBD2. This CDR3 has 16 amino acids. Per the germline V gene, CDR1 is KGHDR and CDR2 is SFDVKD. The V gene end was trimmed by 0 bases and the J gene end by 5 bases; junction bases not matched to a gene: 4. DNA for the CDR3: TGTGCCACCAGTGATTTGCAACAGCGGGGGGGAGATACGCAGTATTTT. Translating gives CATSDLQQRGGDTQYF.

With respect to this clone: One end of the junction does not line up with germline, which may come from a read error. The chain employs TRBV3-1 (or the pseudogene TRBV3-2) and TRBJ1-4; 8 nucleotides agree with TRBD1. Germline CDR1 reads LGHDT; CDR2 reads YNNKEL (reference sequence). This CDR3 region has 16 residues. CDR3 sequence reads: CASSQVGNRGQEKPFF. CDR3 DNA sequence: TGTGCCAGCAGCCAAGTTGGGAACAGGGGACAGGAAAAACCGTTTTTT.

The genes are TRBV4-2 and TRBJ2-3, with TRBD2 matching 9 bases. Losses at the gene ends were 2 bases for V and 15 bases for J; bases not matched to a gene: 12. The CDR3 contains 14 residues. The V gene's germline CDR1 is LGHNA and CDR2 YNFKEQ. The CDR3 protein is CASSQQRSGGGVYF. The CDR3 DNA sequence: TGTGCCAGCAGCCAACAACGTAGCGGGGGTGGAGTATATTTT.

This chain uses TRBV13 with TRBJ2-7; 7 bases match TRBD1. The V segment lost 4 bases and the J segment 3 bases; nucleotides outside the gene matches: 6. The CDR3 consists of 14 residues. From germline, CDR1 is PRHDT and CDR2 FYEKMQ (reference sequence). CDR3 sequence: CASSSNRGYYEQYF. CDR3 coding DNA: TGTGCCAGCAGCTCAAACAGGGGATACTACGAGCAGTACTTC. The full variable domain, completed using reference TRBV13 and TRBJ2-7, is AAGVIQSPRHLIKEKRETATLKCYPIPRHDTVYWYQQGPGQDPQFLISFYEKMQSDKGSIPDRFSAQQFSDYHSELNMSSLELGDSALYFCASSSNRGYYEQYFGPGTRLTVT.

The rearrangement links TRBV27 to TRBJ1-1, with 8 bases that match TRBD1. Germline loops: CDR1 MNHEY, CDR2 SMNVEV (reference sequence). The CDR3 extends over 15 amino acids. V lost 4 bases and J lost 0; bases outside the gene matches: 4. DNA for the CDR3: TGTGCCAGCAGTTCCCCGGACAGGGTGAACACTGAAGCTTTCTTT. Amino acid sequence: CASSSPDRVNTEAFF.

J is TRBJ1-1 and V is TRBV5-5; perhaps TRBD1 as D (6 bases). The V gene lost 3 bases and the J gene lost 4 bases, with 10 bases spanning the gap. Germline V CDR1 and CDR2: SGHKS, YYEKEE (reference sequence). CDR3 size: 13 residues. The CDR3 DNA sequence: TGTGCCAGCAGCTCCCAGGGGAGCACTGAAGCTTTCTTT. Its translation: CASSSQGSTEAFF.

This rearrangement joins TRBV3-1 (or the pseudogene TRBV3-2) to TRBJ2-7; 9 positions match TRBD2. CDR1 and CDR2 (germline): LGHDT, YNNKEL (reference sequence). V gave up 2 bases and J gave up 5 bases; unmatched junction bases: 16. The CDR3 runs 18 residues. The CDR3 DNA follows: TGTGCCAGCAGCCAACGTCTTAGCGGGGGAGGACTCTTCCACGAGCAGTACTTC. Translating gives CASSQRLSGGGLFHEQYF.